This TCR beta chain was sequenced during a study of blood T cells in healthy people across ages. This clonotype appeared a few times. The CDR3 contains 14 residues. CDR1 and CDR2 from the germline V gene are LGHNA and YNFKEQ. Trimming removed 0 bases from V and 8 bases from J, with 10 bases in between. Using a J-beta primer mix together with a sample-barcoded 5' primer, a second PCR was run for about 7 to 12 cycles. TCRdb reanalysed the 5' RACE reads using MiXCR and keeps one entry per CDR3 protein. This sample has some 730,000 distinct CDR3 sequences; about 20% occur once, and the top ten carry roughly 22%.

The receptor's source is a man aged 65-85 years in good health. The chain combines TRBV4-2 with TRBJ1-4; no reliable D call. Sequences were obtained from blood. This CDR3 reads CASSQDAREEKLFF. CDR3 in DNA: TGTGCCAGCAGCCAAGATGCGAGGGAAGAAAAACTGTTTTTT.